This T cell receptor (beta chain) was documented in a study of cytomegalovirus exposure and HLA in healthy donors. Germline V gives CDR1 SGHKS, CDR2 YYEKEE (reference sequence). V was clipped by 0 bases and J by 7 bases; unmatched bases: 14. The CDR3 sequence is 17 residues long. Generated by immunoSEQ multiplex PCR, the TCRdb table keeps only in-frame clones and is missing some. The sample lists 100,000 or so clones, around 83% occurring once. This clone was detected only a few times. Its antigen is undetermined. Study-wide findings and caveats: TCR beta chains numbering 164 were designated cytomegalovirus-associated. Subsequent analysis revealed that first-cohort TCR clusters tended to co-occur in the 110 or so validation repertoires.

Sequenced input: PBMCs. The clonotype was recovered from a woman aged 18-29 years in good health and CMV-seropositive. The chain joins TRBV5-5 to TRBJ1-2; TRBD1 matches at 8 bases. In DNA form, the CDR3 reads TGTGCCAGCAGCTTGGAAGGGACAGGCCTTGTTCTTCGTGGCTACACCTTC. Translation: CASSLEGTGLVLRGYTF.